This entry concerns a single T cell receptor (beta chain). This clone came up a few times. The antigen it binds to is not known. Per-base quality was not reported, and no clone a single base away is much larger than it. V sheds 3 bases and J sheds 5 bases, leaving 11 bases between their ends. CDR1 is given as LNHDA and CDR2 as SQIVND, both from the germline V gene (reference sequence). CDR3 length: 14 amino acids, cysteine to phenylalanine. The retained sequence is limited to the CDR3, 42 bases, with the frame set at the first base. These data are taken from a study of PD-1 blockade in classical Hodgkin lymphoma (TCRdb year 2020). Regarding the study in general: Nivolumab dosing was 3 mg/kg intravenously every 2 weeks, continuing until either disease progression or unacceptable toxicity. The study used CyTOF and TCR beta sequencing to define a peripheral blood immune signature of response to PD-1 blockade in classical Hodgkin lymphoma. Broad study findings and their caveats: CD4+ but not CD8+ TCR diversity rose significantly by C4D1 (p=0.0027 vs p=0.16), most apparent in complete responders (p=0.02). Patients starting nivolumab less than 1 year after ASCT had lower diversity and were excluded from later analyses to avoid confounding by immune reconstitution. The study was restricted to a single clinical trial cohort, and the causes of repertoire differences, possibly disease activity or prior therapy, were left undefined. Baseline diversity similar to that of newly diagnosed patients was observed in trial patients achieving complete response, whereas significantly lower diversity was observed in partial responders and progressors. Baseline TCR diversity was reported to be lower in newly diagnosed patients than in healthy donors and to be lower still in relapsed/refractory patients.

The Qiagen DNeasy kit was used to extract genomic DNA both from unsorted PBMCs and from the negatively selected CD4+ and CD8+ fractions. Using primers that anneal to V and J segments, immunoSEQ multiplex PCR amplified the TCR beta CDR3 regions. A synthetic immune receptor repertoire was used to minimize amplification bias, and remaining bias was computationally removed after sequencing. As for how the authors treated the data: Repertoire diversity was quantified as the Shannon entropy index using custom Python scripts. The unsorted, CD4+ and CD8+ repertoires were each analyzed separately, with the exception of combined analyses, where CD4+ and CD8+ sequences were merged in silico. A clone counted as expanded when the clone's frequency after treatment rose at least 2-fold relative to C1D1, and clones undetected at baseline were given a pseudocount of 0.5. Singleton clones were defined as clones with 0 or 1 copy at C1D1, and non-singleton clones were defined as clones with 2 or more copies. Clones expanded in unsorted samples were labelled as CD4+, CD8+ or unknown by matching protein sequences in sorted samples from the same patient. Wilcoxon tests on paired samples were used to test changes in diversity from C1D1 to C4D1. What TCRdb holds here is the immuneACCESS table cut down to in-frame rearrangements. Part of the clones is not present; checked against another copy, under half of the missing clones reflect an unresolved V gene, and the others are unexplained. That table furnishes V, J and clone size, whereas the DNA furnished D and trimming. This sample holds approximately 25,000 clones; around three quarters were observed only once. The ten largest clones add up to around 3.3% of the sample.

Interpreted using the paper, the time point label stands for: cycle 4 day 1 (C4D1), after 5 to 7 weeks of nivolumab. All trial patients had relapsed after autologous stem cell transplantation, with cohorts A, B and C differing in prior brentuximab vedotin exposure. The trial cohort included 50 to 70 patients with relapsed/refractory classical Hodgkin lymphoma, and each patient had a best overall response of complete response, partial response or progressive disease. In the multi-cohort phase II CheckMate 205 trial, trial patients received single-agent nivolumab. An independent review committee assessed best overall response by applying the 2007 International Working Group response criteria. Trial PBMCs were obtained immediately prior to nivolumab initiation (C1D1) and on therapy at cycle 2 day 1 and cycle 4 day 1. After peripheral blood was drawn into 8 mL Vacutainer Cell Preparation Tubes, PBMCs were isolated by centrifugation and then cryopreserved.

The TCR originated in a human donor with classical Hodgkin lymphoma. The chain couples TRBV19 to TRBJ1-5; TRBD1 might be the D gene, on 5 matching bases. The material was peripheral blood mononuclear cells (PBMCs), obtained before the fourth cycle of nivolumab. The CDR3 amino acid sequence is: CASSMQTEDQPQHF. The DNA reads as follows: TGTGCCAGTAGTATGCAGACAGAGGATCAGCCCCAGCATTTT. Outside the CDR3, residues come from the reference TRBV19 and TRBJ1-5 proteins, so the full variable domain is: DGGITQSPKYLFRKEGQNVTLSCEQNLNHDAMYWYRQDPGQGLRLIYYSQIVNDFQKGDIAEGYSVSREKKESFPLTVTSAQKNPTAFYLCASSMQTEDQPQHFGDGTRLSIL.